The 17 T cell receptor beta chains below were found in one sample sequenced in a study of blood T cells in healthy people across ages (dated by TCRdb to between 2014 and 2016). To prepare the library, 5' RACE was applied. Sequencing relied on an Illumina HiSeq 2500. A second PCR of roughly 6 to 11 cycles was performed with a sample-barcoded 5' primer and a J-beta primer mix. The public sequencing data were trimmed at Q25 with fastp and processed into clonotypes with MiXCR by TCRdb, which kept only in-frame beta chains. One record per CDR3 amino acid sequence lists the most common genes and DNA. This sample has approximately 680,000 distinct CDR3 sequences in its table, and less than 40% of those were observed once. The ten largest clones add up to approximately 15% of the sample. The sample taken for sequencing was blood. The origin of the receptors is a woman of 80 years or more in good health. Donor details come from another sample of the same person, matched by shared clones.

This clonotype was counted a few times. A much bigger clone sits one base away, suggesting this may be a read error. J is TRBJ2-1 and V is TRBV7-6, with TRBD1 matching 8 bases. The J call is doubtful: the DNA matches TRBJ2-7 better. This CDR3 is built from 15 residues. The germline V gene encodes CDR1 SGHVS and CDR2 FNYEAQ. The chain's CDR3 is CASSRQGSSYNEQYF. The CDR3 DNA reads TGTGCCAGCAGCCGACAGGGGAGCTCCTACAATGAGCAGTACTTC.

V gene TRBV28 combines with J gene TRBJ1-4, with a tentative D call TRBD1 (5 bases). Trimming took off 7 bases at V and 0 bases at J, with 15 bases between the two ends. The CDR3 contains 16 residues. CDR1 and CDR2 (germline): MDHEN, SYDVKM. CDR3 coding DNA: TGTGCCAGCACCCGGGACTTGCCTGCAACTAATGAAAAACTGTTTTTT. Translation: CASTRDLPATNEKLFF.

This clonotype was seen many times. This CDR3 reads CASRPGTGSGYTF. The CDR3 DNA reads as TGTGCCAGCCGCCCCGGGACAGGGTCCGGCTACACCTTC. The gene calls are TRBV6-2 or TRBV6-3 and TRBJ1-2; 9 bases match TRBD1. Trimming at V came to 8 bases and at J to 8 bases, leaving 9 bases not matched to a gene. Per the germline V gene, CDR1 is MNHEY and CDR2 is SVGEGT. The CDR3 runs 13 residues.

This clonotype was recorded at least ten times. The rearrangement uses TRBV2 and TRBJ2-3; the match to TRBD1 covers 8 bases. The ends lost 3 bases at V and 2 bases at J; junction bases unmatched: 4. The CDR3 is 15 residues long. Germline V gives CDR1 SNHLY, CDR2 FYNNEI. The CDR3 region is CASSELGQDTDTQYF. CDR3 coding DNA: TGTGCCAGCAGTGAGCTGGGACAGGACACAGATACGCAGTATTTT. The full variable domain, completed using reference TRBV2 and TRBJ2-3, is EPEVTQTPSHQVTQMGQEVILRCVPISNHLYFYWYRQILGQKVEFLVSFYNNEISEKSEIFDDQFSVERPDGSNFTLKIRSTKLEDSAMYFCASSELGQDTDTQYFGPGTRLTVL.

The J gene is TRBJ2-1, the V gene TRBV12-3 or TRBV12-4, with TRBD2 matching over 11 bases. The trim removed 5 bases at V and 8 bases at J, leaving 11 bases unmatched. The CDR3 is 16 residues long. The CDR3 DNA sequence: TGTGCCAGCAGTCCCGGGCTAGCGGGGGGTTTGTATGAGCAGTTCTTC. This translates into CASSPGLAGGLYEQFF.

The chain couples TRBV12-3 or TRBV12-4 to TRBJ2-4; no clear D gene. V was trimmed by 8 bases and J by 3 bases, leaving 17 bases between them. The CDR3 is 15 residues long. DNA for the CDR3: TGTGCCAGCGCCCTCGGTGGGGAACTCAAAAACATTCAGTACTTC. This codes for CASALGGELKNIQYF.

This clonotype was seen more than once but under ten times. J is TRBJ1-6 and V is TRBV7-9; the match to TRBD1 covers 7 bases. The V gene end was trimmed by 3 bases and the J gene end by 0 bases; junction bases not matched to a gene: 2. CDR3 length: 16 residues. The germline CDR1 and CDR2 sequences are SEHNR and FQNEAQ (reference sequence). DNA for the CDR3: TGTGCCAGCAGCTTGGGACAGAGCTCCTATAATTCACCCCTCCACTTT. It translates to CASSLGQSSYNSPLHF.

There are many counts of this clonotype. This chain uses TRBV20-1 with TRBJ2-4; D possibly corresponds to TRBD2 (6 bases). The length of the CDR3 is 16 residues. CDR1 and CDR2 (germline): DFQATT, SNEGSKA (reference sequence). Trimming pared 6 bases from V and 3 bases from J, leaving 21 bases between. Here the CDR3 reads CSAQATSLGGKNIQYF. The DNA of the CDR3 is TGCAGTGCCCAAGCAACTAGCTTGGGTGGCAAAAACATTCAGTACTTC.

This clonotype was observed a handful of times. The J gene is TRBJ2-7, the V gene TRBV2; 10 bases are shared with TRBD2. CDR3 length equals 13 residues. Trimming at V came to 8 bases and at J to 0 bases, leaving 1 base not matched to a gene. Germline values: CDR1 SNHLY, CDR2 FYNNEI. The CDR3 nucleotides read TGTGCCAGCGAGCGGGGGGGCTCCTACGAGCAGTACTTC. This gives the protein CASERGGSYEQYF.

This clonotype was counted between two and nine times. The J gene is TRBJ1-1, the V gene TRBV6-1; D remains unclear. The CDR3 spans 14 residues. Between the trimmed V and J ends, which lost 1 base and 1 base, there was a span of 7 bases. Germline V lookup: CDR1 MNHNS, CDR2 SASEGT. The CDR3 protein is CASSEVRANTEAFF. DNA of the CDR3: TGTGCCAGCAGTGAAGTCCGAGCGAACACTGAAGCTTTCTTT.

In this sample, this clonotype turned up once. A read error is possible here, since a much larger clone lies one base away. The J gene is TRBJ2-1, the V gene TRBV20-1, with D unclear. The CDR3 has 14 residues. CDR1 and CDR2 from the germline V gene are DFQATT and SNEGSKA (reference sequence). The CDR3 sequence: CSARPVLSHNEQFF. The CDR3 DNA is TGCAGTGCTAGGCCGGTCCTCTCCCACAATGAGCAGTTCTTC.

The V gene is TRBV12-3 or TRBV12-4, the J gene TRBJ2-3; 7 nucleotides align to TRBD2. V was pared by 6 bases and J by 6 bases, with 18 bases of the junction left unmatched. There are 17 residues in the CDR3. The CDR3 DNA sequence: TGTGCCAGCAGGGACCCCACAAGACTAGCCGCGAAGGATACGCAGTATTTT. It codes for CASRDPTRLAAKDTQYF.

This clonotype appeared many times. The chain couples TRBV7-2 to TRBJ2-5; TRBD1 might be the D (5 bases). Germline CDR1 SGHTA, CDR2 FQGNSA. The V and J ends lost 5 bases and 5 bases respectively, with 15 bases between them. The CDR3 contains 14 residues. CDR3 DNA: TGTGCCAGCAGCCTTGGGGCCGGGTTGGAGACCCAGTACTTC. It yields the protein CASSLGAGLETQYF.

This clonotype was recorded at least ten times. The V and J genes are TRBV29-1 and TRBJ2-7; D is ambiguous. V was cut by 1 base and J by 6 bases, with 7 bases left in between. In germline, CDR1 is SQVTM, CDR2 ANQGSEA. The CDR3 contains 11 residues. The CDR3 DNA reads TGCAGCGTTGAAGGGTTTTCCGAGCAGTACTTC. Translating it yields CSVEGFSEQYF.

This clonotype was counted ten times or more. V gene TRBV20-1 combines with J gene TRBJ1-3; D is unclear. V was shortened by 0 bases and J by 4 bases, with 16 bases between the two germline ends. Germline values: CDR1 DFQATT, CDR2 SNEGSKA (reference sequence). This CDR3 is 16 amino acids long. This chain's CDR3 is CSARDPRGPIGNTIYF. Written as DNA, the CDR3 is TGCAGTGCTAGAGACCCGCGGGGTCCGATCGGAAACACCATATATTTT.

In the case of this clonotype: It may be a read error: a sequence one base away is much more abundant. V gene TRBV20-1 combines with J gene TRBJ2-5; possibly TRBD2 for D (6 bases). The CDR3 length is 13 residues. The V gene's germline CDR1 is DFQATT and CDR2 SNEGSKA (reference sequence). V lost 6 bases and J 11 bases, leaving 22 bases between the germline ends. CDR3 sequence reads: CSAPGALGYEQYF. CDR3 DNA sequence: TGCAGTGCCCCGGGAGCCCTTGGTTATGAGCAGTACTTC.

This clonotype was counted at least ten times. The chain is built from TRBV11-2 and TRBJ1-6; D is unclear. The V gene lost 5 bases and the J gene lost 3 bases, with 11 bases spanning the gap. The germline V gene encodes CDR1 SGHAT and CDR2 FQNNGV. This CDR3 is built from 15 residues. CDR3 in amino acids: CASSATGSYNSPLHF. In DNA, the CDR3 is TGTGCCAGCAGCGCCACGGGCAGCTATAATTCACCCCTCCACTTT.